What follows describes a single T cell receptor (beta chain). What it binds is unknown. With 60 Vbeta and 13 Jbeta primers, the PCR was carried out. Only in-frame clones appear in the TCRdb table, and some are missing; sequencing was by immunoSEQ multiplex PCR. The sample records some 180,000 clones, 70% to 80% being singletons. The V segment lost 3 bases and the J segment 7 bases; nucleotides outside the gene matches: 7. The germline V gene has CDR1 LNHDA and CDR2 SQIVND (reference sequence). CDR3 length: 16 residues. This record belongs to a study of cytomegalovirus exposure and HLA in healthy donors. The study's findings and limits: CMV serostatus was the sole immune exposure data available.

This receptor was taken from a man aged 18 to 35 in good health and CMV-seronegative. The sample comprised PBMCs. The chain has TRBV19 and TRBJ2-2, with TRBD2 identical over 11 bases. The CDR3 bases are TGTGCCAGTAGTATGCTAGCGGGGGGAGGATTCGGGGAGCTGTTTTTT. Its protein is CASSMLAGGGFGELFF. The variable domain in full, with the rest retrieved from reference TRBV19 and TRBJ2-2, is DGGITQSPKYLFRKEGQNVTLSCEQNLNHDAMYWYRQDPGQGLRLIYYSQIVNDFQKGDIAEGYSVSREKKESFPLTVTSAQKNPTAFYLCASSMLAGGGFGELFFGEGSRLTVL.